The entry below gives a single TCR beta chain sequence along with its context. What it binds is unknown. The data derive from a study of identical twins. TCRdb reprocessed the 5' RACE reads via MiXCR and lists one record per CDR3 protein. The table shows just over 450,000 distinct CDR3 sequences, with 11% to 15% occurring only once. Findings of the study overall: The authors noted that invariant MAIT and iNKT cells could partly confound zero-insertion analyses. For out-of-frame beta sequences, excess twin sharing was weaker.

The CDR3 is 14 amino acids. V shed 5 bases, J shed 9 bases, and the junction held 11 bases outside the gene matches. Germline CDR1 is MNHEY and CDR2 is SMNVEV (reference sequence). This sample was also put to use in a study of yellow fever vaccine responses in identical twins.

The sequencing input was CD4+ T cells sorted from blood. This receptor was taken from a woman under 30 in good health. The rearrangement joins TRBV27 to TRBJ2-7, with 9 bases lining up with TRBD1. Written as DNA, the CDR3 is TGTGCCAGCAGTACCAAACAGGGGGCCCTCGTGCAGTACTTC. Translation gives CASSTKQGALVQYF.